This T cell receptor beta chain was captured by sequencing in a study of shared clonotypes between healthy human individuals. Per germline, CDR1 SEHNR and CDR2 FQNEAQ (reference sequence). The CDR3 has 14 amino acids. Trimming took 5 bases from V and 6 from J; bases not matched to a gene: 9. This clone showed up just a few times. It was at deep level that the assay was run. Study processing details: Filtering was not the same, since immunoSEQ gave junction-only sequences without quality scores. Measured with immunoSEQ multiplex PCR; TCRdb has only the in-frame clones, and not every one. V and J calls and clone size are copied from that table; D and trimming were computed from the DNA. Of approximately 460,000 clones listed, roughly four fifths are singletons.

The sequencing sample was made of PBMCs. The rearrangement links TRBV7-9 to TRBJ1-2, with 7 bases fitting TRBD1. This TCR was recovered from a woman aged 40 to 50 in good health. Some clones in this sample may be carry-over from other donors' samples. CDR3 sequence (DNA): TGTGCCAGCAGCGGCCGACAGGGAGGGCATGGCTACACCTTC. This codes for CASSGRQGGHGYTF.